The source of this T cell receptor beta chain is a study of blood T cell repertoires in COVID-19. Across the study: Collection of acute and convalescent COVID-19 samples took place in the United States, Italy and Spain. T cells, B-cell-depleted T cells, or PBMCs supplied cDNA or gDNA.

Per the original methods: Scientists estimated how many nucleated cells there were by amplifying reference gene primers. Produced via immunoSEQ multiplex PCR; TCRdb's table is partial and in-frame only. V, J and clone size reflect that table, while D and trimming were determined from the DNA. The sample has some 300,000 clones, about 87% seen once. Patients at the Seattle site were enrolled during active infection and followed longitudinally. V was clipped by 2 bases and J by 6 bases, with 17 bases between them. Germline CDR1 reads SGHKS; CDR2 reads YYEKEE (reference sequence). The CDR3 runs to 15 residues.

The chain joins TRBV5-5 to TRBJ1-2; unclear D gene. Sample: peripheral blood. This TCR came from a woman aged 45-59 years with COVID-19, enrolled during active disease. The CDR3 DNA follows: TGTGCCAGCAGCTTAAACTGGAGGGATCGGGATGGCTACACCTTC. Translated: CASSLNWRDRDGYTF.